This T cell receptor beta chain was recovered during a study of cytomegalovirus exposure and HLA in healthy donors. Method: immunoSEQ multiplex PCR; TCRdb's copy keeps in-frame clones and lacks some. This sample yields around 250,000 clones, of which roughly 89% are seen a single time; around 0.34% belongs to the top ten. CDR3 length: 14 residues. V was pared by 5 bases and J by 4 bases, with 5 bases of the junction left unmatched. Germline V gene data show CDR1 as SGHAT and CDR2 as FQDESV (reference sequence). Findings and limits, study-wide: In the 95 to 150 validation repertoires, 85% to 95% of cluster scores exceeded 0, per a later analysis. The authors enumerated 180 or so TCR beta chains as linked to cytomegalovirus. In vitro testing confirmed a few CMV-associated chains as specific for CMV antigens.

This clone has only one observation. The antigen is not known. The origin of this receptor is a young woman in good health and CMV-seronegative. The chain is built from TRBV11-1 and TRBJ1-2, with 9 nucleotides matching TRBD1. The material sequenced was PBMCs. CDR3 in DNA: TGTGCCAGCAGCCCGACAGGGGGAAGCTATGGCTACACCTTC. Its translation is CASSPTGGSYGYTF.